The rows below give T cell receptor beta chains drawn from one sample of a study of cytomegalovirus exposure and HLA in healthy donors. The method was immunoSEQ multiplex PCR; TCRdb's version includes in-frame clones alone and lacks a portion of them. The sample lists 95,000 to 110,000 clones; 76% were seen once. Material for sequencing was PBMCs. The receptors were gathered from a woman aged 18-29 years in good health and CMV-seropositive. The CDR3 runs from the conserved cysteine through the conserved F or W. The order of the fields is V gene, clone size, D gene, J gene, CDR3 protein, CDR3 DNA. D genes are given only for firm matches. Clone size, where shown, is once, few, many, or a class for clones that have expanded.

v_call: TRBV7-6
clone_size: once
d_call: TRBD2
j_call: TRBJ2-7
cdr3_aa: CASSPAAGDHEQYF
cdr3_nt: TGTGCCAGCAGCCCAGCGGCGGGAGACCACGAGCAGTACTTC

v_call: TRBV30
clone_size: .
d_call: TRBD2
j_call: TRBJ2-7
cdr3_aa: CAWSLGTSGIGNEQYF
cdr3_nt: TGTGCCTGGAGTTTGGGGACTAGCGGGATTGGTAACGAGCAGTACTTC

v_call: TRBV15
clone_size: .
d_call: TRBD1
j_call: TRBJ2-7
cdr3_aa: CATSVDRGMYEQYF
cdr3_nt: TGTGCCACCAGCGTTGACAGGGGAATGTACGAGCAGTACTTC

v_call: TRBV6-5
clone_size: .
d_call: TRBD1
j_call: TRBJ1-1
cdr3_aa: CASSPDRGNTEAFF
cdr3_nt: TGTGCCAGCAGCCCCGACAGGGGGAACACTGAAGCTTTCTTT

v_call: TRBV6-5
clone_size: .
d_call: .
j_call: TRBJ1-6
cdr3_aa: CASKLGRVQSPLHF
cdr3_nt: TGTGCCAGCAAATTGGGCAGGGTACAGTCACCCCTCCACTTT

v_call: TRBV29-1
clone_size: .
d_call: TRBD2
j_call: TRBJ2-5
cdr3_aa: CSVEGREGLRTQYF
cdr3_nt: TGCAGCGTTGAAGGACGGGAGGGCCTCCGGACCCAGTACTTC

v_call: TRBV10-2
clone_size: .
d_call: .
j_call: TRBJ2-3
cdr3_aa: CASSAGGRGTDTQYF
cdr3_nt: TGCGCCAGCAGTGCCGGGGGGCGGGGCACAGATACGCAGTATTTT

v_call: TRBV4-2
clone_size: few
d_call: .
j_call: TRBJ2-5
cdr3_aa: CASSPAGETQYF
cdr3_nt: TGTGCCAGCAGCCCAGCAGGAGAGACCCAGTACTTC

v_call: TRBV6-1
clone_size: few
d_call: TRBD1
j_call: TRBJ1-1
cdr3_aa: CASSDPRGQGTNTEAFF
cdr3_nt: TGTGCCAGCAGTGACCCTCGGGGACAGGGAACCAACACTGAAGCTTTCTTT

v_call: TRBV5-1
clone_size: .
d_call: TRBD2
j_call: TRBJ2-1
cdr3_aa: CASSLELAGRQFF
cdr3_nt: TGCGCCAGCAGCTTGGAACTAGCGGGACGGCAGTTCTTC

v_call: TRBV10-2
clone_size: .
d_call: .
j_call: TRBJ1-5
cdr3_aa: CASSSNNNQPQHF
cdr3_nt: TGCGCCAGCAGCTCTAATAACAATCAGCCCCAGCATTTT

v_call: TRBV9
clone_size: .
d_call: TRBD2
j_call: TRBJ2-2
cdr3_aa: CASKRGPNTGELFF
cdr3_nt: TGTGCCAGCAAGCGGGGCCCAAATACCGGGGAGCTGTTTTTT

v_call: TRBV27
clone_size: .
d_call: TRBD2
j_call: TRBJ2-1
cdr3_aa: CASSLQGLAGTNEQFF
cdr3_nt: TGTGCCAGCAGTTTACAGGGACTAGCGGGGACCAATGAGCAGTTCTTC

v_call: TRBV30
clone_size: .
d_call: TRBD2
j_call: TRBJ2-7
cdr3_aa: CAWSEGLVVYEQYF
cdr3_nt: TGTGCCTGGAGTGAGGGACTAGTAGTTTACGAGCAGTACTTC

v_call: TRBV27
clone_size: few
d_call: TRBD2
j_call: TRBJ2-1
cdr3_aa: CASSSGSVEQFF
cdr3_nt: TGTGCCAGCAGTAGCGGGAGTGTTGAGCAGTTCTTC

v_call: TRBV28
clone_size: .
d_call: TRBD2
j_call: TRBJ2-2
cdr3_aa: CASSYVAGGAGELFF
cdr3_nt: TGTGCCAGCAGTTACGTAGCGGGAGGGGCCGGGGAGCTGTTTTTT

v_call: TRBV6-6
clone_size: .
d_call: .
j_call: TRBJ1-5
cdr3_aa: CASSYGQGGNQPQHF
cdr3_nt: TGTGCCAGCAGTTACGGGCAGGGTGGAAATCAGCCCCAGCATTTT